This T cell receptor (beta chain) stems from a study of blood T cell repertoires in COVID-19. The germline gives CDR1 SEHNR, CDR2 FQNEAQ (reference sequence). V lost 5 bases and J 7 bases, leaving 18 bases between the germline ends. This CDR3 has 15 residues. Sequencing used immunoSEQ multiplex PCR; TCRdb keeps in-frame clones, though not all of them. The table shows a few hundred thousand clones, with approximately 87% occurring only once. The receptor comes from a man aged 55 to 69 who had recovered from COVID-19. The sample taken for sequencing was peripheral blood. The rearrangement joins TRBV7-9 to TRBJ1-5; perhaps TRBD1 as D (6 bases). The CDR3 loop reads CASSPGQMGGQPQHF. Here the CDR3 DNA reads TGTGCCAGCAGCCCAGGACAGATGGGAGGGCAGCCCCAGCATTTT.